The next 20 T cell receptor beta chains were all read from a single sample in a study of blood T cells in healthy people across ages. A sample-barcoded 5' primer and a J-beta primer mix were used in a second PCR of about 6 to 11 cycles. Using its own MiXCR run on the 5' RACE reads, TCRdb lists one record per CDR3 protein. There are about 1.8 million distinct CDR3 sequences in the sample; about 49% occur only once, and around 2.1% lies in the top ten. Sequenced material: blood. The source of these receptors is a woman in her thirties or forties in good health.

The gene calls are TRBV7-8 and TRBJ2-1; 12 nucleotides agree with TRBD1. Germline CDR1 SGHVS, CDR2 FQNEAQ. Trimming cost V 5 bases and J 6 bases; bases outside gene matches: 8. The CDR3 loop spans 16 amino acids. The CDR3 DNA reads as TGTGCCAGCAGCGGAGTGGGACAGGGGGCCCGCAATGAGCAGTTCTTC. Residues: CASSGVGQGARNEQFF.

The genes are TRBV4-2 and TRBJ2-3; the D is unclear. Deletions cut 1 base from V and 2 bases from J, with 13 bases between. The CDR3 totals 16 residues. Germline V gives CDR1 LGHNA, CDR2 YNFKEQ. Written as DNA, the CDR3 is TGTGCCAGCAGCCAAGGACTCGATGGGTTCACAGATACGCAGTATTTT. It translates to CASSQGLDGFTDTQYF.

The chain has TRBV4-3 and TRBJ2-3; either TRBD1 or TRBD2 may supply D (5 bases each). V dropped 0 bases and J dropped 0 bases, with 22 bases sitting between them. CDR1 and CDR2 from the germline V gene are LGHNA and YSLEER. CDR3 length: 20 residues. This chain's CDR3 is CASSQEVLTSRGTSTDTQYF. The DNA of the CDR3 is TGCGCCAGCAGCCAAGAAGTTTTGACGTCGAGGGGTACGAGCACAGATACGCAGTATTTT.

The rearrangement links TRBV7-2 to TRBJ2-5; the D gene is possibly TRBD2 (6 bases). Germline loops: CDR1 SGHTA, CDR2 FQGNSA. The CDR3 length is 16 residues. V was pared by 3 bases and J by 2 bases, with 16 bases between. The CDR3 DNA reads TGTGCCAGCAGCTTTAGCGGACGGATTGCACAAGAGACCCAGTACTTC. The encoded protein is CASSFSGRIAQETQYF. The variable domain in full, with the rest retrieved from reference TRBV7-2 and TRBJ2-5, is GAGVSQSPSNKVTEKGKDVELRCDPISGHTALYWYRQSLGQGLEFLIYFQGNSAPDKSGLPSDRFSAERTGGSVSTLTIQRTQQEDSAVYLCASSFSGRIAQETQYFGPGTRLLVL.

V is TRBV9 and J is TRBJ1-2, with D hard to call. This CDR3 is 19 amino acids long. The germline V and J ends were trimmed by 1 base and 0 bases, with 22 bases remaining between them. The V gene's germline CDR1 is SGDLS and CDR2 YYNGEE. The CDR3 bases are TGTGCCAGCAGCGTAATAGCCCAAAGCTGGGTCGCTACTAACTATGGCTACACCTTC. Translating gives CASSVIAQSWVATNYGYTF.

V usage is TRBV9 and J usage is TRBJ2-1; D perhaps matches TRBD1 (5 bases). This CDR3 region has 17 residues. Germline CDR1 is SGDLS and CDR2 is YYNGEE. V was cut by 4 bases and J by 3 bases, with 20 bases left in between. CDR3 DNA sequence: TGTGCCAGCAGCCCTCCCAAAGGCAGGGCAGTCTACAATGAGCAGTTCTTC. Its translation is CASSPPKGRAVYNEQFF.

The genes are TRBV6-1 and TRBJ1-5; 7 bases fit TRBD1. Unmatched junction bases numbered 9, after V lost 6 bases and J lost 7 bases. CDR1 is MNHNS, CDR2 SASEGT, per germline. The CDR3 consists of 14 residues. The CDR3 protein is CASRTGVGEQPQHF. Written as DNA, the CDR3 is TGTGCCAGCAGAACAGGGGTAGGGGAACAGCCCCAGCATTTT.

V is TRBV7-2 and J is TRBJ1-1; 9 bases map to TRBD1. The CDR3 consists of 14 residues. Germline V lookup: CDR1 SGHTA, CDR2 FQGNSA. Unmatched junction bases numbered 5, after V lost 5 bases and J lost 4 bases. The CDR3 is CASSITTGGTEAFF. The CDR3 coding sequence is TGTGCCAGCAGCATAACGACAGGGGGCACTGAAGCTTTCTTT.

V usage is TRBV5-6 and J usage is TRBJ2-3; D perhaps matches TRBD2 (5 bases). CDR1 is SGHDT and CDR2 is YYEEEE in the germline V gene. The CDR3 has 15 residues. V lost 4 bases and J lost 8, with 20 bases in between. The CDR3 DNA reads TGTGCCAGCAGCCTAAACTCGGGGATGTCCGGTACGCAGTATTTT. Its translation: CASSLNSGMSGTQYF.

The rearrangement uses TRBV6-5 and TRBJ2-5; TRBD2 matches 12 bases. The CDR3 loop spans 18 amino acids. The V gene end was trimmed by 2 bases and the J gene end by 2 bases; junction bases not matched to a gene: 9. Germline values: CDR1 MNHEY, CDR2 SVGAGI. The CDR3 region has the DNA TGTGCCAGCAGTTACGGGGCTAGCGGGGGGGGCCTACAAGAGACCCAGTACTTC. Protein: CASSYGASGGGLQETQYF.

The chain uses TRBV11-2 and TRBJ2-3; 11 bases match TRBD2. The length of the CDR3 is 16 residues. J lost 5 bases, V lost 2 bases, and 6 bases had no gene match. CDR1 and CDR2 from the germline V gene are SGHAT and FQNNGV. The CDR3 DNA reads as TGTGCCAGCAGCTTATATAGCGGGGGGGCCGTAGATACGCAGTATTTT. Its translation is CASSLYSGGAVDTQYF. The whole variable domain, remainder taken from reference TRBV11-2 and TRBJ2-3, is EAGVAQSPRYKIIEKRQSVAFWCNPISGHATLYWYQQILGQGPKLLIQFQNNGVVDDSQLPKDRFSAERLKGVDSTLKIQPAKLEDSAVYLCASSLYSGGAVDTQYFGPGTRLTVL.

This chain joins TRBV4-1 and TRBJ1-2; D remains ambiguous. This CDR3 region has 13 residues. The V and J ends lost 0 bases and 6 bases respectively, with 8 bases between them. Per germline, CDR1 MGHRA and CDR2 YSYEKL. CDR3 DNA: TGCGCCAGCAGCCAAGATCCGGACGATGGCTACACCTTC. This gives the protein CASSQDPDDGYTF.

The gene calls are TRBV15 and TRBJ1-2; D possibly corresponds to TRBD1 (5 bases). Germline CDR1 is LNHNV and CDR2 is YYDKDF (reference sequence). CDR3 length: 15 amino acids. V dropped 4 bases and J dropped 6 bases, with 18 bases sitting between them. The CDR3 spells CATSTTIGAGHGYTF. Here the CDR3 DNA reads TGTGCCACCAGCACTACTATTGGGGCTGGCCATGGCTACACCTTC.

The chain is built from TRBV27 and TRBJ2-5, with a tentative D call TRBD2 (6 bases). This CDR3 contains 18 residues. Trimming pared 5 bases from V and 2 bases from J, leaving 24 bases between. Germline lookup yields CDR1 MNHEY and CDR2 SMNVEV (reference sequence). The CDR3 coding sequence is TGTGCCAGCAGTCCCACTAATGTGGAGGGAGTGATTCAAGAGACCCAGTACTTC. Translating gives CASSPTNVEGVIQETQYF.

The J gene is TRBJ1-2, the V gene TRBV28; maybe TRBD1 (6 bases). This CDR3 spans 14 amino acids. V was pared by 5 bases and J by 1 base, with 11 bases between. Germline loops: CDR1 MDHEN, CDR2 SYDVKM. For the CDR3, the DNA is TGTGCCAGCAGTCCAGGGACATTTAACTATGGCTACACCTTC. The encoded protein is CASSPGTFNYGYTF.

This rearrangement joins TRBV7-2 to TRBJ2-5; possibly TRBD2 for D (5 bases). Trimming stripped 6 bases from V and 4 bases from J, with 15 bases between. This CDR3 comprises 14 residues. Germline-derived CDR1 and CDR2 are SGHTA and FQGNSA. CDR3 DNA: TGTGCCAGCAGTTTCGAGGGTCGTCCAGAGACCCAGTACTTC. Translation gives CASSFEGRPETQYF.

For this clonotype: An end of the junction does not agree with germline; a read error may underlie this. The chain recombines TRBV4-1 with TRBJ2-5; D is possibly TRBD1 or TRBD2 (5 bases each). Germline V CDR1 and CDR2: MGHRA, YSYEKL. CDR3 size: 17 residues. The chain's CDR3 is CASNQDLEAAQGEPQYF. In DNA form, the CDR3 reads TGCGCCAGCAACCAAGATCTGGAGGCGGCTCAAGGGGAGCCCCAGTACTTC.

V and J are TRBV12-3 or TRBV12-4 and TRBJ1-2; 7 bases line up with TRBD1. The CDR3 length is 15 residues. Trimming took 3 bases from V and 4 from J; bases not matched to a gene: 8. CDR3 sequence (DNA): TGTGCCAGCAGTTTGACAACAGGGGAAGCCTATGGCTACACCTTC. This codes for CASSLTTGEAYGYTF.

CDR3 nucleotides: TGTGCCAGCAGCTCCACAGGGGGCTATGGGGCAGATACGCAGTATTTT. This translates into CASSSTGGYGADTQYF. V gene TRBV11-2 combines with J gene TRBJ2-3; TRBD1 matches 9 bases. CDR1 and CDR2 (germline): SGHAT, FQNNGV. The V segment lost 4 bases and the J segment 4 bases; nucleotides outside the gene matches: 9. The CDR3 runs 16 residues.

This clonotype was counted many times. The V call is TRBV7-2, the J call TRBJ2-5; maybe TRBD2 (7 bases). V was clipped by 2 bases and J by 3 bases, with 10 bases between them. Germline values: CDR1 SGHTA, CDR2 FQGNSA. The CDR3 extends over 14 amino acids. Here the CDR3 reads CASSLRGGEETQYF. The CDR3 DNA sequence: TGTGCCAGCAGCTTAAGAGGGGGGGAAGAGACCCAGTACTTC.